A selection of T cell receptor beta chains follows, all from one sample in a study of cytotoxic CD8 clonotypes in ibrutinib-treated CLL. Repertoires were generated with immunoSEQ multiplex PCR, while TCRdb's copy carries only in-frame clones and drops some. This table has around 200,000 clones, 60% to 80% appearing once. The specimen was PBMCs, collected after 12 months of ibrutinib treatment. The receptors come from a human donor with chronic lymphocytic leukemia. CDR3s include the opening cysteine and the closing phenylalanine or tryptophan. D genes are given only for firm matches. Clone size is given for some rows only: seen once, a few or many times, or a class if the clone is expanded.

d_call,clone_size,j_call,v_call,cdr3_nt,cdr3_aa
.,.,TRBJ2-1,TRBV7-9,TGTGCCAGCAGCTTTCGCCGGGACCCGTGGCAGTTCTTC,CASSFRRDPWQFF
TRBD2,.,TRBJ2-1,TRBV13,TGTGCCAGCAGCCCCCGAGGGACTAGCGGTTACAATGAGCAGTTCTTC,CASSPRGTSGYNEQFF
TRBD1,.,TRBJ1-2,TRBV28,TGTGCCAGCAGTGGGATACAGGGACAGCATGGCTACACCTTC,CASSGIQGQHGYTF
.,.,TRBJ1-5,TRBV19,TGTGCCAGTAGCCCTAGGGGTGAGCCCCAGCATTTT,CASSPRGEPQHF
.,.,TRBJ1-1,TRBV18,TGTGCCAGCTCACCACAAGGCCGGGACACTGAAGCTTTCTTT,CASSPQGRDTEAFF
.,.,TRBJ1-2,TRBV19,TGTGCCAGCATTGGGGTCGAAACGGTTGGCTACACCTTC,CASIGVETVGYTF
.,.,TRBJ1-2,TRBV11-2,TGTGCCAGCAGCTTAGGCAGGACTACTAACTATGGCTACACCTTC,CASSLGRTTNYGYTF
TRBD2,.,TRBJ2-2,TRBV6-4,TGTGCCAGCAGTGAAACGGGGACTAGCGGGGAGCTGTTTTTT,CASSETGTSGELFF
TRBD1,.,TRBJ1-1,TRBV27,TGTGCCAGCAGTTTATCGGGGAAGGGGGCCACTGAAGCTTTCTTT,CASSLSGKGATEAFF
TRBD1,.,TRBJ2-7,TRBV7-9,TGTGCCAGCAGCTTAACCGGGACAGGGTCCTACGAGCAGTACTTC,CASSLTGTGSYEQYF
.,.,TRBJ1-1,TRBV7-3,TGTGCCAGCAGCTCCGGGACTAGGACTGAAGCTTTCTTT,CASSSGTRTEAFF
.,few,TRBJ1-1,TRBV9,TGTGCCAGCAGCGTAGCTTTTACAGGGTACACTGAAGCTTTCTTT,CASSVAFTGYTEAFF
.,.,TRBJ1-2,TRBV28,TGTGCCAGCAGTTTACCTGGGCTTGGCTACACCTTC,CASSLPGLGYTF
.,.,TRBJ2-2,TRBV10-2,TGCGCCAGCAGTGATTGGCCCGGGGAGCTGTTTTTT,CASSDWPGELFF
TRBD1,.,TRBJ1-1,TRBV28,TGTGCCAGCAGTTTAGGGACAGGGAACACTGAAGCTTTCTTT,CASSLGTGNTEAFF